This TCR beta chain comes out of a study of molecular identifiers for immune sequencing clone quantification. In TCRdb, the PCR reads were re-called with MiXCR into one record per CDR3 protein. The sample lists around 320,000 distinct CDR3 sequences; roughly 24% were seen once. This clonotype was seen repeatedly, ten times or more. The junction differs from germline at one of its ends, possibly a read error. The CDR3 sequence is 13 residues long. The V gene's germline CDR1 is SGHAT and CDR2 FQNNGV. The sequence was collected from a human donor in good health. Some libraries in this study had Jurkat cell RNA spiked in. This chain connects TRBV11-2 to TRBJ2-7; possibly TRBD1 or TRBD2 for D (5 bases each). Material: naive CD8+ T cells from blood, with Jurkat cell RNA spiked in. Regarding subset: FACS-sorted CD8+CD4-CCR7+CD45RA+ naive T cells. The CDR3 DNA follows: TGTGCCAGCAGTTTAGGGACCCCTTACGAGCAGTACTTC. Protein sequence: CASSLGTPYEQYF. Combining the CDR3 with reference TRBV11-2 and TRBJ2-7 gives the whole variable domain EAGVAQSPRYKIIEKRQSVAFWCNPISGHATLYWYQQILGQGPKLLIQFQNNGVVDDSQLPKDRFSAERLKGVDSTLKIQPAKLEDSAVYLCASSLGTPYEQYFGPGTRLTVT.